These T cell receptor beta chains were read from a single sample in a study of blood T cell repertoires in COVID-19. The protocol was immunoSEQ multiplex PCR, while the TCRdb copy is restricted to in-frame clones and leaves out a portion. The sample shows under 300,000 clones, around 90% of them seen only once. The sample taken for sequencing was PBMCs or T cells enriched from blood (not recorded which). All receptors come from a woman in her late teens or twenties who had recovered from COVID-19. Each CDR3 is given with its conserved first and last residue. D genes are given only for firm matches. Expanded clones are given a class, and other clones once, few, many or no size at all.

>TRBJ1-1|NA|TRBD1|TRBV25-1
TGTGCCAGCAGTGAACGGACAGGGCTAGGGAACACTGAAGCTTTCTTT
CASSERTGLGNTEAFF
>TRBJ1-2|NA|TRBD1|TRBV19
TGTGCCAGTAGTATAAACCGGGACAGGGGGACTAACTATGGCTACACCTTC
CASSINRDRGTNYGYTF
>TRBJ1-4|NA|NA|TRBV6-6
TGTGCCAGCAGTTACCCTCCAGGGCACAGGGTTGAAAAACTGTTTTTT
CASSYPPGHRVEKLFF
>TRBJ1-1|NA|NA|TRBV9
TGTGCCAGCAGCGGACGCACAGGGCTGCCTGAAGCTTTCTTT
CASSGRTGLPEAFF
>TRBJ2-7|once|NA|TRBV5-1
TGCGCCAGCAGCTTGAGACTAGAGGACAAGGAGCAGTACTTC
CASSLRLEDKEQYF
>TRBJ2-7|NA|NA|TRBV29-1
TGCAGCGTTGGAGGGAACTCCTACGAGCAGTACTTC
CSVGGNSYEQYF
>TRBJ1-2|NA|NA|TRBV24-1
TGTGCCACCAGTGATTTTCCCTCGCGGCTAGCAGCTAACTATGGCTACACCTTC
CATSDFPSRLAANYGYTF
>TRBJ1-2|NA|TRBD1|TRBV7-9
TGTGCCAGCAGCTCTGACAGGGGAACTAATGGCTACACCTTC
CASSSDRGTNGYTF
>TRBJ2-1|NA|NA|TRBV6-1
TGTGCCAGCAGTGCCCCCCTAAGGGGATACTCCTACAATGAGCAGTTCTTC
CASSAPLRGYSYNEQFF
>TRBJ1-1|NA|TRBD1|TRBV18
TGTGCCAGCTCACTTACTACCGGGACAGGGTGGGTCTCGGCTGAAGCTTTCTTT
CASSLTTGTGWVSAEAFF
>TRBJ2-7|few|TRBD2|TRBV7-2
TGTGCCAGCAGCTTAGTGGCGACTAGCGGGACCTACGAGCAGTACTTC
CASSLVATSGTYEQYF
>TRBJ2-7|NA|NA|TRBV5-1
TGCGCCAGCAGCTTGCCGTCCTACGAGCAGTACTTC
CASSLPSYEQYF
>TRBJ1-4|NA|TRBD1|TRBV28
TGTGCCAGCAGTCCGCAACAGGGGTCTGAAAAACTGTTTTTT
CASSPQQGSEKLFF
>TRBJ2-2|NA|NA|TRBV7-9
TGTGCCAGCAGCTTATTATTGGGGGGATCCGGGGAGCTGTTTTTT
CASSLLLGGSGELFF
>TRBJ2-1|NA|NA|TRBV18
TGTGCCAGCTCACTAAGTTTTGGGACGGGGGACAATGAGCAGTTCTTC
CASSLSFGTGDNEQFF
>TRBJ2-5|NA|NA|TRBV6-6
TGTGCCAGCAGTTCTATTAAGCAAGAGACCCAGTACTTC
CASSSIKQETQYF
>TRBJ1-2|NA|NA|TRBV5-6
TGTGCCAGCAGCTTGGTACAGGGCTCCTATGGCTACACCTTC
CASSLVQGSYGYTF
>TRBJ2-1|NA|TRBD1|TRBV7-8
TGTGCCAGCAGCTTACGGCCAGGGGGAACTTTTCGCCGCTCCTACAATGAGCAGTTCTTC
CASSLRPGGTFRRSYNEQFF
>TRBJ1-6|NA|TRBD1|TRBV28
TGTGCCAGCAACTCCCGGGACAGAATTCTTATACGTTCACCCCTCCACTTT
CASNSRDRILIRSPLHF
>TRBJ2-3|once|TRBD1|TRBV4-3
TGCGCCAGCAGCCACGGATGGACAGGGTGGACAGATACGCAGTATTTT
CASSHGWTGWTDTQYF
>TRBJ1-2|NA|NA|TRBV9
TGTGCCAGCAGCGTAGCGGGGGGGGCTCCTCTGCGCTACACCTTC
CASSVAGGAPLRYTF
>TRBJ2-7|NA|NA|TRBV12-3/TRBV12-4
TGTGCCAGCAGTCCCTTCACAGTCCACGAGCAGTACTTC
CASSPFTVHEQYF
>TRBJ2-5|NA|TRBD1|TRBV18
TGTGCCAGCTCATTTCGACAGGGACAAGAGACCCAGTACTTC
CASSFRQGQETQYF
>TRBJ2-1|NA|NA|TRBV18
TGTGCCAGCTCACCCCTTATAGATGAGCAGTTCTTC
CASSPLIDEQFF
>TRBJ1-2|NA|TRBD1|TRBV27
TGTGCCAGCAGTGAGACTCGACAGGGGACCGTCTATGGCTACACCTTC
CASSETRQGTVYGYTF
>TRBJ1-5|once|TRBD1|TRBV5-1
TGCGCCAGCAGCGCTGACAGGGGCGGTCAGCCCCAGCATTTT
CASSADRGGQPQHF
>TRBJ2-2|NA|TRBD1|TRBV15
TGTGCCACCAGCGTCGACAGGGAAGTCACCGGGGAGCTGTTTTTT
CATSVDREVTGELFF
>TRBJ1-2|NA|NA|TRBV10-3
TGTGCCATCAGTGACCATGGACAGTCGGGAAATGGCTACACCTTC
CAISDHGQSGNGYTF
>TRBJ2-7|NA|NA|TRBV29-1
TGCAGCGTTGGGGGACAAAAGCGCTACGAGCAGTACTTC
CSVGGQKRYEQYF
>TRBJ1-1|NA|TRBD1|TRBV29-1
TGCAGCGTTGGGGGACAGGGGTACGCGGAAGACACTGAAGCTTTCTTT
CSVGGQGYAEDTEAFF
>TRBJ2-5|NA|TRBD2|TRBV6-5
TGTGCCAGCACCCCTCCGGGACTAGCGGGTGGGACCCAGTACTTC
CASTPPGLAGGTQYF
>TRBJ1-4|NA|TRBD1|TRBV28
TGTGCCAGCAGCCGCCGGGACAGGGGAAGGGAAAAACTGTTTTTT
CASSRRDRGREKLFF
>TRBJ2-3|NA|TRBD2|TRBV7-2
TGTGCCAGCAGCTTAGGGAGGGGAGCGGGGGGGTTTCTCGAACAGTATTTT
CASSLGRGAGGFLEQYF
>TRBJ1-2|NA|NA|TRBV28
TGTGCCAGCAGGACCCAACAGGTCGGTGGCTATGGCTACACCTTC
CASRTQQVGGYGYTF
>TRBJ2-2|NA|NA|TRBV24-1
TGTGCCACCATTTTGCCAGGGTGGCCCGGGGAGCTGTTTTTT
CATILPGWPGELFF
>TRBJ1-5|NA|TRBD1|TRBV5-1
TGCGCCAGCAGCAAAGGACAGGGCGATCAGCCCCAGCATTTT
CASSKGQGDQPQHF
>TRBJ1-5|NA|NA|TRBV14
TGTGCCAGCAGCAGGACAACGGATCAGCCCCAGCATTTT
CASSRTTDQPQHF
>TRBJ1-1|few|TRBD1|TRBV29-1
TGCAGCGTTGAAGGACAGGGATTAATGAACACTGAAGCTTTCTTT
CSVEGQGLMNTEAFF
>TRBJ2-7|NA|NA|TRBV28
TGTGCCAGCAGTTTCACTTACGAGCAGTACTTC
CASSFTYEQYF
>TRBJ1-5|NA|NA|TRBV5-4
TGTGCCAGCAGCTTGGGGGGCGGGGATTCGAATCAGCCCCAGCATTTT
CASSLGGGDSNQPQHF
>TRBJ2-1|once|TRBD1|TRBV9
TGTGCCAGCAGCGCGGGACAGGGTAATTACGATGAGCAGTTCTTC
CASSAGQGNYDEQFF